The clone carrying this TCR beta chain was picked up a small number of times. Its antigen is not identified. The data stem from a study of cytomegalovirus exposure and HLA in healthy donors. About the research overall: Earlier, 110 million or so unique TCR beta sequences were recovered from about 179 million T cells by an analysis. In an early release, HLA-typed donors contributed some 82 million unique TCR sequences.

General study points: Despite most TCR sequences being rare, some public TCRs occurred in many donors. Overall, 164 TCR beta chains were annotated as cytomegalovirus-associated.

Trimming cost V 2 bases and J 0 bases, with 14 bases left between them. The germline gives CDR1 SGHVS, CDR2 FQNEAQ. This CDR3 contains 17 residues. This PCR relied on a set of 60 Vbeta primers and 13 Jbeta primers. Sequencing used immunoSEQ multiplex PCR; TCRdb keeps in-frame clones, though not all of them. This table has some 180,000 clones, around three quarters appearing once. The receptor was isolated from a woman in her twenties or thirties in good health and CMV-seronegative. The chain is built from TRBV7-8 and TRBJ1-3, with D unresolved. Sequencing was carried out using PBMCs. The CDR3 sequence is CASSLITGKSSGNTIYF. CDR3 coding DNA: TGTGCCAGCAGCTTAATTACCGGGAAGAGCTCTGGAAACACCATATATTTT.